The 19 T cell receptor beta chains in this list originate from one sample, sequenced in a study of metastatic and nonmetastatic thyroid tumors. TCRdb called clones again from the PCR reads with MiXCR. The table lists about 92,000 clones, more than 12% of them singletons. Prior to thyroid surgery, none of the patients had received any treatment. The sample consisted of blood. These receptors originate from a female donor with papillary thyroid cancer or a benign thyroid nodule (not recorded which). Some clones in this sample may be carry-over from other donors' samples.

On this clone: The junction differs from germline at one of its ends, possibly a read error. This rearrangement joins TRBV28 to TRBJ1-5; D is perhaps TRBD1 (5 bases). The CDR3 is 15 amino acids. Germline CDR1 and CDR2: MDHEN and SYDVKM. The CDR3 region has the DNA TGTTCCAGCAGTTTTAGCTCCGGGGGTGGACAGCCCCAGCATTTT. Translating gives CSSSFSSGGGQPQHF.

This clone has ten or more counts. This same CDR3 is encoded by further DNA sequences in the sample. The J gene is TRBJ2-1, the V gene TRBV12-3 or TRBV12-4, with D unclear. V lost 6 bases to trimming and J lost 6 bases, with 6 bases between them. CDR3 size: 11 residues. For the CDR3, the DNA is TGTGCCAGCAGCTACATCAATGAGCAGTTCTTC. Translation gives CASSYINEQFF.

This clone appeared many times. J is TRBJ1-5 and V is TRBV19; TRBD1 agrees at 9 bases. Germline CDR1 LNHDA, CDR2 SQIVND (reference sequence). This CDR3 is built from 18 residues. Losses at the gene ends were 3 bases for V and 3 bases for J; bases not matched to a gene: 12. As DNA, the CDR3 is TGTGCCAGTAGTATCTCTAATGGGACAGGGAGGGACAATCAGCCCCAGCATTTT. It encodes CASSISNGTGRDNQPQHF.

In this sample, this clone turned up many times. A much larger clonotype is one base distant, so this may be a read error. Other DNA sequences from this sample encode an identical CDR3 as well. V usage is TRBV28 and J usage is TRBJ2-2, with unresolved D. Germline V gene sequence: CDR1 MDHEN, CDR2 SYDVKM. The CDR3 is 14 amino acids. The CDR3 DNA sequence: TGTGCCAGCACGAGGCGCGCGAACACTGGGGAGCTGTTTTTT. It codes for CASTRRANTGELFF.

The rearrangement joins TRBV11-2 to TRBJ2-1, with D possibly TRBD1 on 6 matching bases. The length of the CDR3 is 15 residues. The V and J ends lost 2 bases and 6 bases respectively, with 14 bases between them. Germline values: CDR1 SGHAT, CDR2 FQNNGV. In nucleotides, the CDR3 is TGTGCCAGCAGCTTAACAGAAAAGGGGGTCAATGAGCAGTTCTTC. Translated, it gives CASSLTEKGVNEQFF.

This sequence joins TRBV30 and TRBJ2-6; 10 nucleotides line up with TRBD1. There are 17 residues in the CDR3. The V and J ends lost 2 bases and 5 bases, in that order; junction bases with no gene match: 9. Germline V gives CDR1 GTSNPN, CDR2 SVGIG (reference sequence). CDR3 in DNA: TGTGCCTGGAGTAGACGGACAGGGGGGACTAGGGCCAACGTCCTGACTTTC. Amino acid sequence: CAWSRRTGGTRANVLTF.

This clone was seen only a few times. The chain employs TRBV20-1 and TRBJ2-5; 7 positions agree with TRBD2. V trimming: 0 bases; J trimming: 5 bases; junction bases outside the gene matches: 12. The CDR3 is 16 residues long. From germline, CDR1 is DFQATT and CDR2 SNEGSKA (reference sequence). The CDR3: CSARDPKRGSGETQYF. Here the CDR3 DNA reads TGCAGTGCTAGAGATCCTAAGCGGGGCTCAGGGGAGACCCAGTACTTC.

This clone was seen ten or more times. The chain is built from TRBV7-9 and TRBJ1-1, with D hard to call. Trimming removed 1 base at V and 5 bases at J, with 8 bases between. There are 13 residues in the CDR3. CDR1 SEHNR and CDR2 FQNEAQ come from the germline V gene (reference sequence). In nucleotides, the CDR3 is TGTGCCAGCAGCTTAGATGTCACAACTGAAGCTTTCTTT. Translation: CASSLDVTTEAFF.

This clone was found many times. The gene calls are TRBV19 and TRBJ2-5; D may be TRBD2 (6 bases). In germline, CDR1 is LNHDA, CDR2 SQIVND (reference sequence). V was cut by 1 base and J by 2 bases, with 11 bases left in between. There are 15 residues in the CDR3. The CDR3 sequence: CASSIGVAVQETQYF. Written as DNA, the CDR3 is TGTGCCAGTAGTATAGGAGTAGCGGTACAAGAGACCCAGTACTTC.

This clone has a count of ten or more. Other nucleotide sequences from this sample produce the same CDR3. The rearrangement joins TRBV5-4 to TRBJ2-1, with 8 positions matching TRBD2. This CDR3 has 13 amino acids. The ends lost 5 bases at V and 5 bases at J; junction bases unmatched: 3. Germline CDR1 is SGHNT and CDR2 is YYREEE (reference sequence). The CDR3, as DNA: TGTGCCAGCAGGGACGGGGGGGACAATGAGCAGTTCTTC. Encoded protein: CASRDGGDNEQFF.

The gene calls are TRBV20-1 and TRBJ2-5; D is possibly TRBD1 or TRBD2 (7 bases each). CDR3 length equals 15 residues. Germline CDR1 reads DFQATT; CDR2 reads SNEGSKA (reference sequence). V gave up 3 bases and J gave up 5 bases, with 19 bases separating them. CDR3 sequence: CSASGTTGDWETQYF. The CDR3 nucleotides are TGCAGTGCTAGCGGGACTACAGGGGACTGGGAGACCCAGTACTTC.

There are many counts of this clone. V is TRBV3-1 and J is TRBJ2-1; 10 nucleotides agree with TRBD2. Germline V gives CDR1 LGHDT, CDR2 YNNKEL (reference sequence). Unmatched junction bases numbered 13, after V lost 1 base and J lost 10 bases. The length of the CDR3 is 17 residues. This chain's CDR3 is CASSQGTAGGPSGEQFF. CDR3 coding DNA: TGTGCCAGCAGCCAAGGGACAGCGGGGGGGCCGTCAGGGGAGCAGTTCTTC.

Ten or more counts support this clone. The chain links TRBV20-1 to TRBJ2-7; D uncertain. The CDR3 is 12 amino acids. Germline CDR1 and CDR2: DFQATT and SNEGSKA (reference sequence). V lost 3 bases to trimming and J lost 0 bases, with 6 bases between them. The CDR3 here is CSARPGSYEQYF. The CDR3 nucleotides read TGCAGTGCTAGGCCGGGCTCCTACGAGCAGTACTTC.

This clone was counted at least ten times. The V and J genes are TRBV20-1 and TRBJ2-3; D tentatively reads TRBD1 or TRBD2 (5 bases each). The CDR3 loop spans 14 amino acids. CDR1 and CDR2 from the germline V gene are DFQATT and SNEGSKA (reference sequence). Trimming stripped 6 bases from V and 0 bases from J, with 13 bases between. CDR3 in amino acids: CSALSGASTDTQYF. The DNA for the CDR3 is TGCAGTGCCCTCTCCGGGGCGAGCACAGATACGCAGTATTTT.

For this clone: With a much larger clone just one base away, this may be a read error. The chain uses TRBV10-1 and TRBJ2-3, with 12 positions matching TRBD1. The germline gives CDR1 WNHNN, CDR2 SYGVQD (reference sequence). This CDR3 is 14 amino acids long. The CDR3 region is CASSRDRGPDTKYF. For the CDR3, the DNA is TGCGCCAGCAGTAGGGACAGGGGGCCGGATACGAAGTATTTT.

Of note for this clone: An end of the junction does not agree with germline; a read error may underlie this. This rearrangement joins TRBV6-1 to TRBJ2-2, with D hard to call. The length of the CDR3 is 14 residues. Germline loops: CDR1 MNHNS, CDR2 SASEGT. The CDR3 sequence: CASSLLWNTWELFF. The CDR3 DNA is TGTGCCAGCAGCCTACTATGGAACACCTGGGAGCTGTTTTTT.

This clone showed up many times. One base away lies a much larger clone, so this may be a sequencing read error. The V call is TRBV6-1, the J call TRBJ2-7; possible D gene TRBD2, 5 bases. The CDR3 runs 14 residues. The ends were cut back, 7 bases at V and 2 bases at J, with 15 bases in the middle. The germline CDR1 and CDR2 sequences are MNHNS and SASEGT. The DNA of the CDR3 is TGTGCCAGCACTCGATCAGGCGGGCCCTACGAGCAGTACTTC. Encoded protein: CASTRSGGPYEQYF.

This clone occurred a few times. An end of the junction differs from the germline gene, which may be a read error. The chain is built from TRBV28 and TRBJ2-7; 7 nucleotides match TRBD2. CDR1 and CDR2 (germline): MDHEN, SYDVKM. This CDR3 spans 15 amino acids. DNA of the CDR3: TGTCCCAGCAGTTCCCTGGGGGGGTGCCGCTACGAGCAGTACTTC. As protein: CPSSSLGGCRYEQYF.

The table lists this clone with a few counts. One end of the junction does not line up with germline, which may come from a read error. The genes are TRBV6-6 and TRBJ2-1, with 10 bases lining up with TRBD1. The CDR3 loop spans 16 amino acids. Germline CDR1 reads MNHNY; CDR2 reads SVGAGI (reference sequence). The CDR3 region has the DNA TGTGTCAGCAGTTACGCTTGGGACAGGGGCGGGAATGAGCAGTTCTTT. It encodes CVSSYAWDRGGNEQFF.